Below, one TCR beta chain is given with its context. Its binding antigen is unknown. Base quality data are lacking; no much larger clone is found one base away. The source of the sample is a study of vaccination effects on CD4 cells after COVID-19 (dated by TCRdb to the early 2020s). Background for the entire study: Post-vaccine samples across the study were collected a median of 72 days after the second dose, with a range of 14 to 241. SARS-CoV-2 spike-specific CD4+ TCR repertoires were compared before and after mRNA vaccination in COVID-19 convalescent patients and in infection-naive vaccine recipients. The full study included some eleven COVID-19 convalescent patients and a few SARS-CoV-2-naive healthy vaccine recipients. Cultures from other donors in the study were sequenced with the Oncomine TCR Beta short-read assay on an Illumina iSeq 100. What the authors observed across the whole study: In healthy vaccine recipients, vaccine-induced clones were almost all SARS-CoV-2 mono-reactive, with only 1 of 255 being cross-reactive with common cold coronaviruses. The study was limited by a small number of convalescent patients and lacked early post-infection timepoints. Both infection-induced and vaccine-induced clones contracted markedly at late post-vaccination timepoints, which is consistent with waning T cell responses.

The germline V gene encodes CDR1 MNHEY and CDR2 SVGEGT. Trimming costs V 2 bases and J 4 bases, and their ends lie 14 bases apart. There are 15 amino acids in the CDR3, from cysteine to phenylalanine inclusive. The entry retains the CDR3 DNA only, 45 bases that are in frame from base 1. In the ViraFEST assay, PBMC were stimulated with viral peptide pools, and TCR sequencing was then used to find antigen-specific CD4+ T cell clonotypes based on their expansion. After less than 13 days of culture, CD4+ T cells were isolated with the EasySep CD4+ T cell isolation kit. Each participant received two doses of an mRNA SARS-CoV-2 vaccine, either BNT162b2 or mRNA-1273. None of the healthy vaccine recipients had a prior SARS-CoV-2 infection, which was confirmed by nucleocapsid antibody tests that came back negative both before and after vaccination. A few million PBMC per well were cultured with approximately 10 ug/ml peptides in IMDM containing approximately 4.6% human AB serum, roughly 10 IU/ml IL-2 and gentamicin. Half of the culture medium was replaced with fresh IL-2-containing medium on days 3 and 7. Unless otherwise noted, each peptide stimulation condition was cultured in triplicate wells. PBMC were separated from whole blood using Ficoll-Paque Plus gradient centrifugation and were then either cryopreserved at -140C or used fresh. The overlapping peptide pools covered the spike proteins of SARS-CoV-2 and of the common cold coronaviruses HCoV-NL63, HCoV-OC43 and HCoV-229E. The QIAamp micro DNA kit was used to extract genomic DNA from the cultured CD4+ T cells.

The library relied on the immunoSEQ multiplex PCR assay. DNA from the CD4+ T cells that had been cultured and isolated underwent TCR beta CDR3 sequencing. The paper's data handling went like this. Non-productive TCR sequences were removed and reads were trimmed to the CDR3 region, keeping CDR3s of at least 7 amino acids. The MANAFEST web app was used to pick out antigen-specific clonotypes by comparing their expansion in peptide wells with that in reference cultures. To be called positive, a clone needed expansion at FDR<0.05 compared with the reference and with all other wells, an odds ratio greater than 5, and a frequency greater than 0.1% in two replicate wells. Clonotypes significantly expanded in SARS-CoV-2 spike wells and in at least one common cold coronavirus spike condition were defined as cross-reactive. Levenshtein distance calculated with the stringdist R package was used to assess CDR3 similarity, and unrooted trees were constructed with ape in R 3.6.1. Here the immuneACCESS table is served through TCRdb, limited to in-frame sequences with V and J called. Missing clones are a known gap in these copies; in checked studies unresolved V genes cover under half, and the rest lacks a known reason. V, J and clone size are taken as reported in that table, and D and trimming were inferred from the DNA itself. The sample table lists approximately 30,000 clones, about four fifths of them with a count of one. In total, the top ten clones hold 1.4% of the sample.

The receptor chain draws on TRBV6-2 or TRBV6-3 and TRBJ2-5, with the D gene possibly TRBD1 or TRBD2, each one fitting 5 bases. The sequence was collected from a human donor who received a COVID-19 vaccine. Some clones in this sample may be carry-over from other donors' samples. The specimen was CD4+ T cells from PBMCs cultured with HCoV-NL63 spike peptides, collected after COVID-19 vaccination. What the cell subset or site label conveys for this sample: HCoV-NL63 spike overlapping peptide pool stimulation. The CDR3 in this case is CASSYHIQGRETQYF. The DNA is TGTGCCAGCAGTTACCATATTCAGGGACGAGAGACCCAGTACTTC.